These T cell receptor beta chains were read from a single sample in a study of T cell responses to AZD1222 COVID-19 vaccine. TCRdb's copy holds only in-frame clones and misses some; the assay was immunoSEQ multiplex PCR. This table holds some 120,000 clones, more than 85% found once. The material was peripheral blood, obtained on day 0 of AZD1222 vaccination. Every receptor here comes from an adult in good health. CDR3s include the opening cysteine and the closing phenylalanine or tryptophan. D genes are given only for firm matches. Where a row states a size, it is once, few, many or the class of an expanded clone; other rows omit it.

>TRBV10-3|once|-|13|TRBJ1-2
CATTRDQTGGYTF
TGTGCCACAACACGGGACCAAACAGGGGGCTACACCTTC
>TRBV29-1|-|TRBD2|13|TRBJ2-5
CSVANGRLETQYF
TGCAGCGTTGCGAACGGGAGGTTGGAGACCCAGTACTTC
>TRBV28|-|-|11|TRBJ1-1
CASEDKVEAFF
TGTGCCAGCGAAGACAAGGTTGAAGCTTTCTTT
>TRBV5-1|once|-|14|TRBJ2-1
CASSLSSDYNEQFF
TGCGCCAGCAGCTTGAGTAGCGATTACAATGAGCAGTTCTTC
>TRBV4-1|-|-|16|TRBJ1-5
CASSQDSQSVNQPQHF
TGCGCCAGCAGCCAAGATTCGCAGTCGGTAAATCAGCCCCAGCATTTT
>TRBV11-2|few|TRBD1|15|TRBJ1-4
CASSLEAGGNEKLFF
TGTGCCAGCAGCTTAGAAGCAGGGGGAAATGAAAAACTGTTTTTT
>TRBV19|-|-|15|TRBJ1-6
CASGTRSSYNSPLHF
TGTGCCAGTGGGACCCGGAGCTCCTATAATTCACCCCTCCACTTT
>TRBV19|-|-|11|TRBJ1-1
CASSISGKGFF
TGTGCCAGTAGTATCAGCGGGAAGGGTTTCTTT
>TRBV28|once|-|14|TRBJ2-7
CASSLPAGSYEQYF
TGTGCCAGCAGTTTGCCGGCAGGGTCCTACGAGCAGTACTTC
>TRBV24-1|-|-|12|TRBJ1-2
CATSDSGMGYTF
TGTGCCACCAGTGATTCTGGTATGGGCTACACCTTC
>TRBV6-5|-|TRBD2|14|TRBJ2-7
CASRGVPSSYEQYF
TGTGCCAGCCGGGGGGTACCGAGCTCCTACGAGCAGTACTTC
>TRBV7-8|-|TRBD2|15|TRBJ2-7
CASSPWGEGDNEQYF
TGTGCCAGCAGCCCATGGGGGGAGGGCGACAACGAGCAGTACTTC
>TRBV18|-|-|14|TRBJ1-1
CASSPEWRNTEAFF
TGTGCCAGCTCTCCGGAATGGAGGAACACTGAAGCTTTCTTT
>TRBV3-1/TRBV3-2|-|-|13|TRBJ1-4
CASSGRDYEKLFF
TGTGCCAGCAGCGGACGTGATTACGAAAAACTGTTTTTT
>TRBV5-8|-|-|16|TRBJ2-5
CASSLAGILYQETQYF
TGTGCCAGCAGCTTGGCCGGGATACTTTATCAAGAGACCCAGTACTTC
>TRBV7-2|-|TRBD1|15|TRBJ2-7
CASSSGTASSYEQYF
TGTGCCAGCAGCTCCGGGACAGCTAGCTCCTACGAGCAGTACTTC
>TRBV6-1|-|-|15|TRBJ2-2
CASSEAAEVTGELFF
TGTGCCAGCAGTGAAGCTGCCGAGGTTACCGGGGAGCTGTTTTTT
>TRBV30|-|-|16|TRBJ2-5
CAWSGHLGRAGETQYF
TGTGCCTGGAGCGGCCACCTGGGACGGGCGGGAGAGACCCAGTACTTC
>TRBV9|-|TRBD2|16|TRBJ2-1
CASSVHLAGRLNEQFF
TGTGCCAGCAGCGTTCACCTAGCGGGGAGGCTGAATGAGCAGTTCTTC
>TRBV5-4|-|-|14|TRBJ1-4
CASSLAQDSEKLFF
TGTGCCAGCAGCTTGGCACAGGATAGCGAAAAACTGTTTTTT
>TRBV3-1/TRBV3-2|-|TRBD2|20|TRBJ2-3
CASSPSGLAGRQGGTDTQYF
TGTGCCAGCAGTCCTTCGGGGCTAGCGGGACGACAAGGGGGCACAGATACGCAGTATTTT
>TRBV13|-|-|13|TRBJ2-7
CASSRGRNYEQYF
TGTGCCAGCAGCAGGGGCCGTAACTACGAGCAGTACTTC